The sequence of this T cell receptor beta chain was determined in a study of response to subunit inactivated influenza vaccine. Germline V gene sequence: CDR1 SEHNR, CDR2 FQNEAQ (reference sequence). The V and J ends lost 1 base and 4 bases respectively, with 8 bases between them. This CDR3 is 15 amino acids long. TCRdb analysed the RT-PCR reads with MiXCR anew, one entry per CDR3 protein. The sample contains around 480,000 distinct CDR3 sequences, approximately 11% of which appear only once. This rearrangement joins TRBV7-9 to TRBJ2-6; D uncertain. The source was PBMCs from blood, collected roughly 46 days after vaccination. The TCR comes from a man aged 45-65 years who received an inactivated influenza vaccine. This chain's CDR3 is CASSLEPPGANVLTF. In DNA, the CDR3 is TGTGCCAGCAGCTTAGAGCCTCCGGGGGCCAACGTCCTGACTTTC.